The rows below give T cell receptor beta chains drawn from one sample of a study of T cells in Graves' hyperthyroidism and ophthalmopathy. Using its own MiXCR run on the multiplex PCR reads, TCRdb lists one record per CDR3 protein. In the table there are about half a million distinct CDR3 sequences, roughly a quarter of which are singletons. The sequenced sample consisted of blood. Receptor source: a woman aged 25 to 39 with Graves' ophthalmopathy. CDR3s include the opening cysteine and the closing phenylalanine or tryptophan. D genes are given only for firm matches. Rows may omit the clone size; those that give it use once, few, many or a size class.

size	length	J	V	D	DNA	CDR3
NA	13	TRBJ2-6	TRBV6-1	NA	TGTGCCAGTACTACGGGACACTGGAACGTCCTGACTTTC	CASTTGHWNVLTF
NA	14	TRBJ1-2	TRBV3-1	NA	TGTGCCAGCAGCCAAGATCTCTGGGGCTATGGCTACACCTTC	CASSQDLWGYGYTF
many	14	TRBJ2-7	TRBV20-1	NA	TGCAGTGCAAATATTCCGGGACAAGGGCTCGAGCAGTACTTC	CSANIPGQGLEQYF
NA	13	TRBJ2-7	TRBV20-1	NA	TGCAGTGCTGCCCGGGCTAAGACCTACGAGCAGTACTTC	CSAARAKTYEQYF
many	16	TRBJ1-1	TRBV16	NA	TGTGCCAGCAGCCAGCCAATGACGACCCTGAACACTGAAGCTTTCTTT	CASSQPMTTLNTEAFF
NA	16	TRBJ2-5	TRBV11-2	NA	TGTGCCAGCAGCTTAGCCTGGGCTGTCTCACAAGAGACCCAGTACTTC	CASSLAWAVSQETQYF
many	16	TRBJ2-7	TRBV11-2	NA	TGTGCCAGCAGCTTAGGTCACAACCCTGGGGTCTACGAGCAGTACTTC	CASSLGHNPGVYEQYF
many	13	TRBJ2-7	TRBV29-1	NA	TGCAGCGTTGTGACAGGCCCCCGGGGCGAGCAGTACTTC	CSVVTGPRGEQYF
NA	14	TRBJ1-2	TRBV12-3/TRBV12-4	NA	TGTGCCAGCAGTTCCTCCAGGCCCAACTATGGCTACACCTTC	CASSSSRPNYGYTF
NA	13	TRBJ1-3	TRBV12-3/TRBV12-4	NA	TGTGCCAGCAGTTTACAGGCTGGAAACACCATATATTTT	CASSLQAGNTIYF
many	13	TRBJ2-7	TRBV4-1	NA	TGCGCCAGCAGCCAACAGGGTTCCTACGAGCAGTACTTC	CASSQQGSYEQYF
many	14	TRBJ2-7	TRBV20-1	TRBD2	TGCAGTGCTAGAGATTTCGGGGGGGCCTACGAGCAGTACTTC	CSARDFGGAYEQYF
NA	14	TRBJ1-5	TRBV6-5	NA	TGTGCCAGCACTTGGGGCAGGGGTAATCAGCCCCAGCATTTT	CASTWGRGNQPQHF
NA	16	TRBJ1-2	TRBV11-1	TRBD1	TGTGCCAGCAGCCTGGGGGAACAGGGGGCTTACTATGGCTACACCTTC	CASSLGEQGAYYGYTF
many	15	TRBJ2-7	TRBV25-1	NA	TGTGCCAGCACCCCGACAGGCCCAAGCTCCTACGAGCAGTACTTC	CASTPTGPSSYEQYF
many	14	TRBJ1-1	TRBV5-1	NA	TGCGCCAGCAGCGCGGACGGCGTGAACACTGAAGCTTTCTTT	CASSADGVNTEAFF
many	13	TRBJ1-2	TRBV5-1	TRBD1	TGCGCCAGCAGCGAGGACAGGGTCTGGGGCTACACCTTC	CASSEDRVWGYTF
NA	14	TRBJ1-1	TRBV6-1	NA	TGTGCCAGCACTCAAAAGGGGGGAAGGACTGAAGCTTTCTTT	CASTQKGGRTEAFF
NA	14	TRBJ2-5	TRBV6-1	TRBD1	TGTGCCAGCAGCTCCCGACAGGGGGACGTGACCCAGTACTTC	CASSSRQGDVTQYF
many	11	TRBJ2-7	TRBV12-3/TRBV12-4	NA	TGTGCCAGCAGCCACGGGGGCGAGCAGTACTTC	CASSHGGEQYF
many	14	TRBJ1-2	TRBV4-2	TRBD1	TGTGCCAGCAGCCAAGATCGGACAGGGGTTGGCTACACCTTC	CASSQDRTGVGYTF
NA	15	TRBJ2-7	TRBV7-9	TRBD2	TGTGCCAGCAGGGATTTAGCGGGAGGGCCGAACGAGCAGTACTTC	CASRDLAGGPNEQYF
many	15	TRBJ2-5	TRBV9	TRBD2	TGTGCCAGCAGCGTAGCGGGGCTAGCGGAAGAGACCCAGTACTTC	CASSVAGLAEETQYF
many	12	TRBJ2-2	TRBV3-1	NA	TGTGCCAGCAGCCAAGGCACCGGGGAGCTGTTTTTT	CASSQGTGELFF
NA	13	TRBJ1-1	TRBV12-3/TRBV12-4	NA	TGTGCCAGCACCCGGGACTACGGCACTGAAGCTTTCTTT	CASTRDYGTEAFF
NA	14	TRBJ2-2	TRBV7-2	NA	TGTGCCAGCAGCTGGGACACGAATCCCGGGGAGCTGTTTTTT	CASSWDTNPGELFF
few	12	TRBJ1-2	TRBV12-3/TRBV12-4	NA	TGTGCCACTGCAGGGTTCGGTGATGGCTACACCTTC	CATAGFGDGYTF